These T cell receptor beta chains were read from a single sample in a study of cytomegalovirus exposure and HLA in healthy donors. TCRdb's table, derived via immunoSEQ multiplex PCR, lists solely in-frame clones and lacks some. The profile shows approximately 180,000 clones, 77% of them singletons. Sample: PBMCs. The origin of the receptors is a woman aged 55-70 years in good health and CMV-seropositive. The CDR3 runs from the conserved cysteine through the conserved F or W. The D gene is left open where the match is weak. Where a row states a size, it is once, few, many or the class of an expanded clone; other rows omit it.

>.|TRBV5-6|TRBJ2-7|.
TGTGCCAGCAGCTTGGGGCGGGCGTCCATGGAGCAGTACTTC
CASSLGRASMEQYF
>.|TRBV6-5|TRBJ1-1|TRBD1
TGTGCCAGCAGATCCGGGACAGGGGGTGGCACTGAAGCTTTCTTT
CASRSGTGGGTEAFF
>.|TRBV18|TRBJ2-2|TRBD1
TGTGCCAGCTCACTTCGGACAGGGACGAACACCGGGGAGCTGTTTTTT
CASSLRTGTNTGELFF
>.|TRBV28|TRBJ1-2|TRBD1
TGTGCCAGCAGTTCGGGACAGGGGGCTCTTGGGTATGGCTACACCTTC
CASSSGQGALGYGYTF
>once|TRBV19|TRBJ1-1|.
TGTGCCAGTAGTATAAGGGGTGTAGGGGGACAAAACACTGAAGCTTTCTTT
CASSIRGVGGQNTEAFF
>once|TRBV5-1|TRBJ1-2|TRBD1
TGCGCCAGCAGCCCAACAGGGGGCAACTATGGCTACACCTTC
CASSPTGGNYGYTF
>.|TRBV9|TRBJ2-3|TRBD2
TGTGCCAGCAGCGTTGACCGACTAGCGGGAACCACAGATACGCAGTATTTT
CASSVDRLAGTTDTQYF
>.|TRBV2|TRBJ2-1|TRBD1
TGTGCCAGCAGGACAGGGGATCCGGGGTTCTTC
CASRTGDPGFF
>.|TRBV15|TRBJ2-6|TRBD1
TGTGCCACCAGCCCGACAGGGGGCGCTGGGGCCAACGTCCTGACTTTC
CATSPTGGAGANVLTF
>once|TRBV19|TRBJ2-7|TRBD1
TGTGCCAGTAGTTTGCGGACAGGGGGCATTTACGAGCAGTACTTC
CASSLRTGGIYEQYF
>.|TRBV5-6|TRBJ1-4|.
TGTGCCAGCAGCTTTGTTGGGGCCCACGGAAAACTGTTTTTT
CASSFVGAHGKLFF
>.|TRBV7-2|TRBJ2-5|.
TGTGCCAGCAGCTCACAGGGACGGGAGACCCAGTACTTC
CASSSQGRETQYF
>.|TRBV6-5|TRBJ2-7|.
TGTGCCAGCAGTTACTCGACAGTATACGAGCAGTACTTC
CASSYSTVYEQYF
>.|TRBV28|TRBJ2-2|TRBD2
TGTGCCAGCAGTTTGGGCCTAGCGGGAGGTAACACCGGGGAGCTGTTTTTT
CASSLGLAGGNTGELFF
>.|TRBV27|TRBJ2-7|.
TGTGCCAGCAGTTTGGCCGCGCCGCCGGGTGGAGTTTCCTACGAGCAGTACTTC
CASSLAAPPGGVSYEQYF
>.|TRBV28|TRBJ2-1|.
TGTGCCAGCAGTTCCTCGCGATATGGGCAGTTCTTC
CASSSSRYGQFF
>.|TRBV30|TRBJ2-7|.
TGTGCCTGGAGTGAGGGGTTCTCCTACGAGCAGTACTTC
CAWSEGFSYEQYF
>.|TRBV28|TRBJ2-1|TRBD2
TGTGCCAGCAGTCCCGGGACTAGCGGGAGAGGTGAGCAGTTCTTC
CASSPGTSGRGEQFF
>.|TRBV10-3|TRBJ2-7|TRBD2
TGTGCCATCAGTGAGTCGATATTAGCGGGAGCCTACGAGCAGTACTTC
CAISESILAGAYEQYF
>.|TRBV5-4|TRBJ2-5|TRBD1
TGTGCCAGCAGACCCGCGGACAGGGGGGAGACCCAGTACTTC
CASRPADRGETQYF
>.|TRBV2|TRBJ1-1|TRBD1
TGTGCCAGCAGTCGGACAGGAGAGGCTGAAGCTTTCTTT
CASSRTGEAEAFF
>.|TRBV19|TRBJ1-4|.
TGTGCCAGTAGTATTCCCTGGCCAACTAATGAAAAACTGTTTTTT
CASSIPWPTNEKLFF
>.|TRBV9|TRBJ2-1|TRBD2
TGTGCCAGCAGCGTTGCTAGCGGGTTCCCCTCCTACAATGAGCAGTTCTTC
CASSVASGFPSYNEQFF
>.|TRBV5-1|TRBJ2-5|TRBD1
TGCGCCAGCAGCTGGACCGGACAGGGGAAAGAGACCCAGTACTTC
CASSWTGQGKETQYF
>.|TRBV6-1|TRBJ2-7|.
TGTGCCAGCGGTTTACTCACCTCCTACGAGCAGTACTTC
CASGLLTSYEQYF
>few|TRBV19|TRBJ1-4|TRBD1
TGTGCCAGTAGTACTTGGACAGGGAAAAAGGAAAAACTGTTTTTT
CASSTWTGKKEKLFF
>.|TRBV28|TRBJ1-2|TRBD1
TGTGCCAGCAGTCCCCCAGGGACAGGGTGGTTTGATGGCTACACCTTC
CASSPPGTGWFDGYTF
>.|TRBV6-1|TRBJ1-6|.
TGTGCCAGCAGTGAAGGGATAACGGGTTCACCCCTCCACTTT
CASSEGITGSPLHF
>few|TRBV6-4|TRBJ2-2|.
TGTGCCAGCAGTGACTTTGGGGGCGCGAACACCGGGGAGCTGTTTTTT
CASSDFGGANTGELFF
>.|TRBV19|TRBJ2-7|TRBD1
TGTGCCAGTAGCCCGGGACAGCCTCCCGAGCAGTACTTC
CASSPGQPPEQYF
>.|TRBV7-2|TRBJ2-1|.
TGTGCCAGCAGCGCTCGGGACTTCAGCTCCTACAATGAGCAGTTCTTC
CASSARDFSSYNEQFF
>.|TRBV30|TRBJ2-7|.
TGTGCCTGGAGTATTACAGACTACGAGCAGTACTTC
CAWSITDYEQYF
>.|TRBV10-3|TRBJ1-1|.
TGTGCCATCAGTGACGGGGGGACAAGGGGCATGAACACTGAAGCTTTCTTT
CAISDGGTRGMNTEAFF